This T cell receptor (beta chain) comes out of a study of early T cells in non-severe SARS-CoV-2 infection. TCRdb passed the 5' RACE reads through MiXCR, listing each CDR3 protein once. Here the sample spans around 81,000 distinct CDR3 sequences, 11% to 15% being singletons. This clonotype was detected many times. Trimming removed 3 bases from V and 4 bases from J, with 18 bases in between. The CDR3 consists of 17 residues. Germline assignment: CDR1 SGHTA and CDR2 FQGNSA. The V call is TRBV7-2, the J call TRBJ1-4; perhaps TRBD1 as D (5 bases). The sequencing input was whole blood. The source of this sequence is an adult who was a healthcare worker with PCR-confirmed SARS-CoV-2 infection or an uninfected control (not recorded which). The DNA for the CDR3 is TGTGCCAGCAGCTTCGATCAAAGGGGACGGATTAATGAAAAACTGTTTTTT. The encoded protein is CASSFDQRGRINEKLFF.